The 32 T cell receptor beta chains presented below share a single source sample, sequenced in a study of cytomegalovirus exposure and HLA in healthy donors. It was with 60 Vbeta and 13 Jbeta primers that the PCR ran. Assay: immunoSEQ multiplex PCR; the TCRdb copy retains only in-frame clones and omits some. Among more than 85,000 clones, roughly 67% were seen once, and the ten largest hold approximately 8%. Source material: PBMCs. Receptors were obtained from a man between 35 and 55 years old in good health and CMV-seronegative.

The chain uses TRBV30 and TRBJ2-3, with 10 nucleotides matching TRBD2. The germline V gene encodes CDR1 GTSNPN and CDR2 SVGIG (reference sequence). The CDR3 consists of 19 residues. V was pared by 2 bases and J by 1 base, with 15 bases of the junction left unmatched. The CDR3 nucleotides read TGTGCCTGGAGTTCTCCGTTAGCGGGGGGTCCATCCCGCACAGATACGCAGTATTTT. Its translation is CAWSSPLAGGPSRTDTQYF. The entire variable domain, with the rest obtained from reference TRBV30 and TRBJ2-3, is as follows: SQTIHQWPATLVQPVGSPLSLECTVEGTSNPNLYWYRQAAGRGLQLLFYSVGIGQISSEVPQNLSASRPQDRQFILSSKKLLLSDSGFYLCAWSSPLAGGPSRTDTQYFGPGTRLTVL.

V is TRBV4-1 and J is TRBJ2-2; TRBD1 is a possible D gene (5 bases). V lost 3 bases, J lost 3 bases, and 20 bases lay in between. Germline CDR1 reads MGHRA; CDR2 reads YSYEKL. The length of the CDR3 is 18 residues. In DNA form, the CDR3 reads TGCGCCAGCAGCCACCTTGTGAGGCCAGGGCCAGACACCGGGGAGCTGTTTTTT. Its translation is CASSHLVRPGPDTGELFF.

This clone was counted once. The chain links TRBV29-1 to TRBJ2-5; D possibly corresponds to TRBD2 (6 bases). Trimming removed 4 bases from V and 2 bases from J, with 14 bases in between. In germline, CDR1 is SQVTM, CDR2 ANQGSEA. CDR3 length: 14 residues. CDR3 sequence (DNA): TGCAGCGTTGTCGGAATCCGGGGGCAAGAGACCCAGTACTTC. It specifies CSVVGIRGQETQYF.

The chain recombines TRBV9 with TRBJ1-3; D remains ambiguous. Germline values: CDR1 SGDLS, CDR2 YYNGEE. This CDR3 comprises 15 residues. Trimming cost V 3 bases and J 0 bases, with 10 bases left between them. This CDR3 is CASSAAGISGNTIYF. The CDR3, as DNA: TGTGCCAGCAGCGCAGCGGGGATCTCTGGAAACACCATATATTTT.

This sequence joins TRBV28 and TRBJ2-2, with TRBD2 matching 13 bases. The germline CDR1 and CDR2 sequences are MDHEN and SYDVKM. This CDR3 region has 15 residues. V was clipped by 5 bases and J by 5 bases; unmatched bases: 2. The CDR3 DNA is TGTGCCAGCAGTCCGGGACTAGCGGGGACCGGGGAGCTGTTTTTT. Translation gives CASSPGLAGTGELFF.

The CDR3 sequence is CASSQNQGSGANVLTF. In nucleotides, the CDR3 is TGTGCCAGCTCGCAGAATCAGGGCTCAGGGGCCAACGTCCTGACTTTC. V usage is TRBV18 and J usage is TRBJ2-6, with a possible D match to TRBD1 (5 bases). Germline V CDR1 and CDR2: KGHSH, LQKENI. V lost 6 bases and J 4 bases, leaving 16 bases between the germline ends. The CDR3 consists of 16 residues.

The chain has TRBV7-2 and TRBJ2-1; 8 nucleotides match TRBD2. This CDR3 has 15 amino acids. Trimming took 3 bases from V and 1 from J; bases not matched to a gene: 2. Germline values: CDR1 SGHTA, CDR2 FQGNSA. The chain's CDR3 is CASSFGGASYNEQFF. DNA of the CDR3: TGTGCCAGCAGCTTCGGGGGGGCATCCTACAATGAGCAGTTCTTC.

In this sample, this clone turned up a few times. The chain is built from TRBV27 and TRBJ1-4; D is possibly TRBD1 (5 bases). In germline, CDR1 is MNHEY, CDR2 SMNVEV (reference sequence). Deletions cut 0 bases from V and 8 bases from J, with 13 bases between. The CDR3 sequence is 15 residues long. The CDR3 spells CASSLSNRQGEKLFF. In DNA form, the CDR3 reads TGTGCCAGCAGTTTATCGAATAGGCAGGGAGAAAAACTGTTTTTT.

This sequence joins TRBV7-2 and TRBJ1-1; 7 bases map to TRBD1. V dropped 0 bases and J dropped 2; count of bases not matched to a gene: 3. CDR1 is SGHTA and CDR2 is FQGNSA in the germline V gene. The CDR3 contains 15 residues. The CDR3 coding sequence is TGTGCCAGCAGCTTAGCTCAGGGGGGAAACACTGAAGCTTTCTTT. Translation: CASSLAQGGNTEAFF.

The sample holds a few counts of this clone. In DNA, the CDR3 is TGTGCCAGCAGCCAGGGGAATCAGCCCCAGCATTTT. It is translated as CASSQGNQPQHF. The chain links TRBV27 to TRBJ1-5; possible D gene TRBD1, 6 bases. Germline lookup yields CDR1 MNHEY and CDR2 SMNVEV (reference sequence). The CDR3 covers 12 residues. The V and J ends lost 6 bases and 4 bases respectively, with 7 bases between them.

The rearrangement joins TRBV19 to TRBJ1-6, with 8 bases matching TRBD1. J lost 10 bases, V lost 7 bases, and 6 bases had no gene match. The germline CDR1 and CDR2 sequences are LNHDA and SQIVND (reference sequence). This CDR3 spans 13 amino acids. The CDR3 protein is CASTRDRRSPLHF. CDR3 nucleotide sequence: TGTGCCAGTACCCGGGACAGGAGATCACCCCTCCACTTT.

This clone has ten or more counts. The CDR3 loop is CASSQGTSGFGANVLTF. The CDR3 DNA reads as TGCGCCAGCAGCCAAGGGACTAGCGGATTTGGGGCCAACGTCCTGACTTTC. J is TRBJ2-6 and V is TRBV4-3; TRBD2 matches at 10 bases. J was trimmed by 3 bases and V by 1 base; bases with no gene match: 3. CDR3 length equals 17 residues. Looked up from germline, CDR1 is LGHNA and CDR2 is YSLEER.

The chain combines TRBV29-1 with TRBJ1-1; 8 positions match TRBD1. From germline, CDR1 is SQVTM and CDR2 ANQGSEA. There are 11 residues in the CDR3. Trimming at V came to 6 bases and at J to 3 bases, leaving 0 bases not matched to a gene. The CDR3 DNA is TGCAGCGTACAGGGGGACACTGAAGCTTTCTTT. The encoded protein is CSVQGDTEAFF.

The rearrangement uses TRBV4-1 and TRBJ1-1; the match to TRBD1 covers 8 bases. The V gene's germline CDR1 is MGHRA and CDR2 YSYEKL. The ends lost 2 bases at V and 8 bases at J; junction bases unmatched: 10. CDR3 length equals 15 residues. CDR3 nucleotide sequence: TGCGCCAGCAGCCAATTTATCGACAGGGGTGGCGAAGCTTTCTTT. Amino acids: CASSQFIDRGGEAFF.

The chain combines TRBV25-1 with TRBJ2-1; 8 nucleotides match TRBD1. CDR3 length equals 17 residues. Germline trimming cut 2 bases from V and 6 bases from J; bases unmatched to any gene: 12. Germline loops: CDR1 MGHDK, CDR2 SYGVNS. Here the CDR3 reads CASSELPPDRDANEQFF. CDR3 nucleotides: TGTGCCAGCAGTGAACTACCCCCGGACAGGGATGCCAATGAGCAGTTCTTC.

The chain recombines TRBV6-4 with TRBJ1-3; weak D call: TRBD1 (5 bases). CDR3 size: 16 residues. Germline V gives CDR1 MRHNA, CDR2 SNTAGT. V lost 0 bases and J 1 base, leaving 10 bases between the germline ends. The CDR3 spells CASSDSGELSGNTIYF. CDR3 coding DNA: TGTGCCAGCAGTGACTCAGGGGAATTGTCTGGAAACACCATATATTTT.

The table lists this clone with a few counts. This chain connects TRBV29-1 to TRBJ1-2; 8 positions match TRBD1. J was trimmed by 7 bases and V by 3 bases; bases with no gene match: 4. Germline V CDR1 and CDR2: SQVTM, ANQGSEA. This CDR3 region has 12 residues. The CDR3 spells CSVETGERGYTF. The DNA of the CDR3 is TGCAGCGTTGAGACAGGGGAACGTGGCTACACCTTC.

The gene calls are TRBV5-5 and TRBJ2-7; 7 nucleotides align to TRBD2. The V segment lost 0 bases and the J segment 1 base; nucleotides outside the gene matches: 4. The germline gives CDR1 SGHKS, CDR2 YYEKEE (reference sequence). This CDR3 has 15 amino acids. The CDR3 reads CASSLAGTTSYEQYF. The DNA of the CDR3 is TGTGCCAGCAGCTTGGCAGGGACTACTTCCTACGAGCAGTACTTC.

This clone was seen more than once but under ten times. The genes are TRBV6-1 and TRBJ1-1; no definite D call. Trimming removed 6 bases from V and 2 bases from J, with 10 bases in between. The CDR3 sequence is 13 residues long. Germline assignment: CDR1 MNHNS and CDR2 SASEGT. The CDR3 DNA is TGTGCCAGCAGCCCTGGAGGTAACACTGAAGCTTTCTTT. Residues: CASSPGGNTEAFF.

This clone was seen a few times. CDR3 nucleotide sequence: TGCAGCGTTGAATTCGGCGGGAGGAGCTCCTACGAGCAGTACTTC. Amino acid sequence: CSVEFGGRSSYEQYF. The rearrangement links TRBV29-1 to TRBJ2-5; the match to TRBD2 covers 8 bases. The closer fit of TRBJ2-7 to the DNA end suggests the J call may be wrong. The CDR3 runs to 15 residues. Per germline, CDR1 SQVTM and CDR2 ANQGSEA.

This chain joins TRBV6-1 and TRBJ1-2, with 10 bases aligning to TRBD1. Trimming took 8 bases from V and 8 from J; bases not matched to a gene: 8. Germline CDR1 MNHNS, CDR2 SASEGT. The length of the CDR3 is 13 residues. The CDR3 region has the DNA TGTGCCAGCTTACACGGGACAGGGGAAGGCTACACCTTC. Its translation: CASLHGTGEGYTF.

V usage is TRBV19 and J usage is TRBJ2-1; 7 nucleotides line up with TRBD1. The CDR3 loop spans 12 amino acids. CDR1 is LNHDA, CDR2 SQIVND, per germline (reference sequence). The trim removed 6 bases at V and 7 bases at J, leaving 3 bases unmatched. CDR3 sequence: CASSRRGNEQFF. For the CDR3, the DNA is TGTGCCAGTAGCCGCAGGGGGAATGAGCAGTTCTTC.

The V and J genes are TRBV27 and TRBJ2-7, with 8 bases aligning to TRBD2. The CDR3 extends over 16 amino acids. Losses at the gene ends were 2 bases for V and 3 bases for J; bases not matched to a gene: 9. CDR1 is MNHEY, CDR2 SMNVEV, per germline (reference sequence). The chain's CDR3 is CASSLALPRGGYEQYF. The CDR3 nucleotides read TGTGCCAGCAGTTTAGCCCTACCCCGGGGGGGCTACGAGCAGTACTTC.

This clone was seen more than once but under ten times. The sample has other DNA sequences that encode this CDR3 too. CDR3 region: CASSVGGGRTDTQYF. CDR3 DNA sequence: TGTGCCAGCAGCGTTGGCGGGGGCCGCACAGATACGCAGTATTTT. This chain joins TRBV9 and TRBJ2-3; tentative D call: TRBD2 (7 bases). Looked up from germline, CDR1 is SGDLS and CDR2 is YYNGEE. This CDR3 is 15 amino acids long. V lost 2 bases and J 1 base, leaving 11 bases between the germline ends.

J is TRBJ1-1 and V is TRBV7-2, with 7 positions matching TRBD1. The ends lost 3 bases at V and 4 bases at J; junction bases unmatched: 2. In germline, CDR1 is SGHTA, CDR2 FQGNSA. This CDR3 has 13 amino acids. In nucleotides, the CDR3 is TGTGCCAGCAGCTTGACAGGGTTCACTGAAGCTTTCTTT. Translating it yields CASSLTGFTEAFF.

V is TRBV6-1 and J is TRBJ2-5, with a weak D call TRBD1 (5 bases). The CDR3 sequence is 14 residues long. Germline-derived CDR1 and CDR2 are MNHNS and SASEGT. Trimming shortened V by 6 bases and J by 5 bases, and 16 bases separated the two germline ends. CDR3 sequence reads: CASSRAGLLETQYF. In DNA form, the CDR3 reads TGTGCCAGCAGCCGAGCAGGGTTGTTGGAGACCCAGTACTTC.

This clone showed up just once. Written as DNA, the CDR3 is TGTGCCAGCAGTGAGTCCAGGGGGCGGGAGCTGTTTTTT. Protein: CASSESRGRELFF. This chain links TRBV6-1 with TRBJ2-2, with 8 nucleotides matching TRBD1. The CDR3 has 13 residues. Germline V gene data show CDR1 as MNHNS and CDR2 as SASEGT. V shed 3 bases and J 9 bases; nucleotides not matched to a gene: 3.

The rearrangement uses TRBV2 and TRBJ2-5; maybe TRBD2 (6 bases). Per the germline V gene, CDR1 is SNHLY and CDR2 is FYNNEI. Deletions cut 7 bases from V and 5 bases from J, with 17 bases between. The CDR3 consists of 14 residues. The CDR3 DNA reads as TGTGCCAGCAAATTGGTACGGGCGGGGGAGACCCAGTACTTC. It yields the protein CASKLVRAGETQYF.

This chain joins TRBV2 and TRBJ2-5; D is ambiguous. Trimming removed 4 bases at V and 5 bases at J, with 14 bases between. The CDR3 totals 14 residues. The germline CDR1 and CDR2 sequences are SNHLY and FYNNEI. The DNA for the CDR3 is TGTGCCAGCAGTGTAAGGATGGCCGGGGAGACCCAGTACTTC. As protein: CASSVRMAGETQYF.

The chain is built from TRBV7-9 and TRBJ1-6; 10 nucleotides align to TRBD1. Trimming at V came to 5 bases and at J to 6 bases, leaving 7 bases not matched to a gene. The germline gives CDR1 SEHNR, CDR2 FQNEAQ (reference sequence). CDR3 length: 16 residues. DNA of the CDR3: TGTGCCAGCAGCCCACTTGGGACAGGGGTTAATTCACCCCTCCACTTT. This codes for CASSPLGTGVNSPLHF.

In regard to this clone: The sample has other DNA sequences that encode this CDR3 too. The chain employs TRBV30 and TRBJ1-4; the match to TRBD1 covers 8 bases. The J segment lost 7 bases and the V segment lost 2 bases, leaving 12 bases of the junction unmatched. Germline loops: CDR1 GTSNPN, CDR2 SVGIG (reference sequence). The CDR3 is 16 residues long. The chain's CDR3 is CAWSRWHGTGGEKLFF. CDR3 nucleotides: TGTGCCTGGAGTAGGTGGCATGGGACAGGAGGTGAAAAACTGTTTTTT. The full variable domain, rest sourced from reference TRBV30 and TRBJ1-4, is SQTIHQWPATLVQPVGSPLSLECTVEGTSNPNLYWYRQAAGRGLQLLFYSVGIGQISSEVPQNLSASRPQDRQFILSSKKLLLSDSGFYLCAWSRWHGTGGEKLFFGSGTQLSVL.

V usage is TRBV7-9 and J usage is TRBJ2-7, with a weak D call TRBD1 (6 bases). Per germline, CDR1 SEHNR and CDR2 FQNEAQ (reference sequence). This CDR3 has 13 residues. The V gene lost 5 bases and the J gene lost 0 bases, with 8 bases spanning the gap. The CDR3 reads CASSLDSSYEQYF. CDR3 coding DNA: TGTGCCAGCAGCCTGGACAGCTCCTACGAGCAGTACTTC. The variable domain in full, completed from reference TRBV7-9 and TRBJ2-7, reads DTGVSQNPRHKITKRGQNVTFRCDPISEHNRLYWYRQTLGQGPEFLTYFQNEAQLEKSRLLSDRFSAERPKGSFSTLEIQRTEQGDSAMYLCASSLDSSYEQYFGPGTRLTVT.